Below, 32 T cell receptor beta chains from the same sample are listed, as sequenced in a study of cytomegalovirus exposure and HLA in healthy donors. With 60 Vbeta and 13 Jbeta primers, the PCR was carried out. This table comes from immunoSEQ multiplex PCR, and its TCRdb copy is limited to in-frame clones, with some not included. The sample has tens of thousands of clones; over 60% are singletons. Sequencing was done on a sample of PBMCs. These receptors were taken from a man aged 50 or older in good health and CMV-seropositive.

This CDR3 reads CASSAPGQTNTGELFF. CDR3 bases: TGTGCCAGCAGCGCCCCGGGACAGACGAACACCGGGGAGCTGTTTTTT. The chain employs TRBV7-6 and TRBJ2-2, with 7 bases matching TRBD1. Losses at the gene ends were 5 bases for V and 0 bases for J; bases not matched to a gene: 6. Germline V gene data show CDR1 as SGHVS and CDR2 as FNYEAQ. The CDR3 consists of 16 residues.

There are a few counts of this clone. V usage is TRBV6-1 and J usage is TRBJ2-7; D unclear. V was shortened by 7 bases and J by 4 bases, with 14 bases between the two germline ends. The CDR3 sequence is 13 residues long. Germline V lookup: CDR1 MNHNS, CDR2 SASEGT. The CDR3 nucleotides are TGTGCCAGCAAGATGGAGAACCGATACGAGCAGTACTTC. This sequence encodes CASKMENRYEQYF.

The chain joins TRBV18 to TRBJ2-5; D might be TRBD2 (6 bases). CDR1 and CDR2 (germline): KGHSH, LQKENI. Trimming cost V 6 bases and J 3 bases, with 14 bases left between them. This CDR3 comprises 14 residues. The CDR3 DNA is TGTGCCAGCTCCCCCGGGCGGAGGGAAGAGACCCAGTACTTC. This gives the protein CASSPGRREETQYF.

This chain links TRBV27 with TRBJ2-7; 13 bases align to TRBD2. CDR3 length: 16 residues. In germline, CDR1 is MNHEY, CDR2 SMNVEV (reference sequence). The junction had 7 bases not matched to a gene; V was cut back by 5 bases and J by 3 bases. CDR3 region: CASSAGLAGTFYEQYF. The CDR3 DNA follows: TGTGCCAGCAGTGCGGGACTAGCGGGGACCTTCTACGAGCAGTACTTC.

The CDR3 coding sequence is TGTGCCACCAGGGCAGGGCGGGAAGTGGGGAATGAGCAGTTCTTC. It specifies CATRAGREVGNEQFF. The chain recombines TRBV15 with TRBJ2-1; D is possibly TRBD2 (6 bases). V gave up 6 bases and J gave up 7 bases, with 19 bases separating them. This CDR3 is built from 15 residues. Per the germline V gene, CDR1 is LNHNV and CDR2 is YYDKDF (reference sequence).

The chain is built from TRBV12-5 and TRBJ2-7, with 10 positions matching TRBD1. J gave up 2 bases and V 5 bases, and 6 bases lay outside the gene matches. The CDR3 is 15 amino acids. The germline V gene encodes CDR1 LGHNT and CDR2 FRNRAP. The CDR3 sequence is CASGLGQGETYEQYF. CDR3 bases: TGTGCTAGTGGTCTTGGACAGGGGGAAACCTACGAGCAGTACTTC.

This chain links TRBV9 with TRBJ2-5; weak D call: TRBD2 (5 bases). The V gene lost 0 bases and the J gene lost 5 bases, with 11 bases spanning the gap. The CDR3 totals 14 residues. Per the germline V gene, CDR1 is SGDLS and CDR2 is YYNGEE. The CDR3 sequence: CASSVDSGLETQYF. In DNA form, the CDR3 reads TGTGCCAGCAGCGTAGATTCGGGGTTGGAGACCCAGTACTTC.

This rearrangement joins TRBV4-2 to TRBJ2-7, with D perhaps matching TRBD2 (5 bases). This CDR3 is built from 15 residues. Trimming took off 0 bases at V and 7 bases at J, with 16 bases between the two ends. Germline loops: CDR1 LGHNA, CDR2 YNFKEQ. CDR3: CASSQDSSGKMEQYF. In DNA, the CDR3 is TGTGCCAGCAGCCAAGATAGCTCGGGGAAGATGGAGCAGTACTTC.

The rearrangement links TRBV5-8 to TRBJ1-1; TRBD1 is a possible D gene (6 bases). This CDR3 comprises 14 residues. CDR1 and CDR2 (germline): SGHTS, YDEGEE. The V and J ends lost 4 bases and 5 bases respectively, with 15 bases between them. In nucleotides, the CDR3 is TGTGCCAGCAGCCCGGACAGTATGGGGACTGAAGCTTTCTTT. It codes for CASSPDSMGTEAFF.

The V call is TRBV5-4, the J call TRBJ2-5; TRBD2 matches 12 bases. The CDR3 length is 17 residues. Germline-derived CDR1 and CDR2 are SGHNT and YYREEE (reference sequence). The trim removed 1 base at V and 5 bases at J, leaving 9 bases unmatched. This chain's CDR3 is CASSLTPTTSGGETQYF. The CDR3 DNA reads TGTGCCAGCAGCTTGACCCCTACGACTAGCGGGGGTGAGACCCAGTACTTC.

The CDR3 here is CASSYSRTAEYNEQFF. The DNA for the CDR3 is TGTGCCAGCAGTTACTCAAGGACAGCGGAGTACAATGAGCAGTTCTTC. The chain joins TRBV6-5 to TRBJ2-1, with a possible D match to TRBD1 (6 bases). V was shortened by 0 bases and J by 4 bases, with 13 bases between the two germline ends. This CDR3 has 16 amino acids. Germline loops: CDR1 MNHEY, CDR2 SVGAGI.

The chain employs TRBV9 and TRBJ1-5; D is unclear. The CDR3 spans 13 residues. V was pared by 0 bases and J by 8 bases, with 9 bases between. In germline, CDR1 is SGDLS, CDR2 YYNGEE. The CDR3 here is CASSVAPLEPQHF. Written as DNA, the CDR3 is TGTGCCAGCAGCGTAGCCCCCCTTGAGCCCCAGCATTTT.

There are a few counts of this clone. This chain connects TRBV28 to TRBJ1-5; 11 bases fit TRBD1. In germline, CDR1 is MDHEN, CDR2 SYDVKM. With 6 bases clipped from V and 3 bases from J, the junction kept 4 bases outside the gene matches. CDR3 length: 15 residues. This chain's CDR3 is CASRPGQGDNQPQHF. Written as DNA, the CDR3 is TGTGCCAGCAGACCGGGACAGGGGGACAATCAGCCCCAGCATTTT.

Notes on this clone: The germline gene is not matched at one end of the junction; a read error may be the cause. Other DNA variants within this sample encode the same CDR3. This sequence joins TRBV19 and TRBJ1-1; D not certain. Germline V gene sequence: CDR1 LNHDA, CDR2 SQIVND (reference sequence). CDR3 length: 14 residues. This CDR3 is CASSIKAAATEAFF. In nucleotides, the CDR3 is TGTGCCAGTAGTATTAAGGCTGCGGCCACTGAGGCTTTCTTT. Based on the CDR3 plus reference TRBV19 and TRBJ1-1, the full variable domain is DGGITQSPKYLFRKEGQNVTLSCEQNLNHDAMYWYRQDPGQGLRLIYYSQIVNDFQKGDIAEGYSVSREKKESFPLTVTSAQKNPTAFYLCASSIKAAATEAFFGQGTRLTVV.

This CDR3 reads CSVEGMQGVASYEQYF. DNA for the CDR3: TGCAGCGTTGAAGGAATGCAGGGGGTTGCCTCCTACGAGCAGTACTTC. The J gene is TRBJ2-7, the V gene TRBV29-1; 7 positions agree with TRBD1. V gave up 1 base and J gave up 0 bases; unmatched junction bases: 9. The CDR3 runs to 16 residues. CDR1 is SQVTM and CDR2 is ANQGSEA in the germline V gene.

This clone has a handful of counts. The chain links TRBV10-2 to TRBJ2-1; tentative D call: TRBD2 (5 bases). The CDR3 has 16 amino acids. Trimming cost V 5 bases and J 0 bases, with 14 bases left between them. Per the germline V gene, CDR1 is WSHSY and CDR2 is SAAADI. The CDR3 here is CASSSSGPSSYNEQFF. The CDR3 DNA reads TGCGCCAGCAGTTCGAGCGGACCTAGCTCCTACAATGAGCAGTTCTTC.

CDR3 amino acids: CASSYSTGLASYEQYF. For the CDR3, the DNA is TGTGCCAGCAGTTACTCGACGGGACTAGCGAGCTACGAGCAGTACTTC. The V gene is TRBV6-5, the J gene TRBJ2-5, with 10 bases fitting TRBD2. The J call may be faulty, since TRBJ2-7 better matches the DNA end. Germline V lookup: CDR1 MNHEY, CDR2 SVGAGI. CDR3 size: 16 residues.

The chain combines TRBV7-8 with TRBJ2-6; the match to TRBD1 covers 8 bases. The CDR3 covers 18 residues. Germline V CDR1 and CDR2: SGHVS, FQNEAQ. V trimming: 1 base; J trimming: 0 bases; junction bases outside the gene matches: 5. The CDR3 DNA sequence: TGTGCCAGCAGCTTAGGGGCAGGGGGCCGCTCTGGGGCCAACGTCCTGACTTTC. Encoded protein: CASSLGAGGRSGANVLTF.

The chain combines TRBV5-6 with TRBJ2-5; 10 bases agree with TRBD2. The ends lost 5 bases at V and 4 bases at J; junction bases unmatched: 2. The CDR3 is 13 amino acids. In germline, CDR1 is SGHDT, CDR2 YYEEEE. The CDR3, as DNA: TGTGCCAGCAGTCTAGCGGGGGCAGAGACCCAGTACTTC. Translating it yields CASSLAGAETQYF.

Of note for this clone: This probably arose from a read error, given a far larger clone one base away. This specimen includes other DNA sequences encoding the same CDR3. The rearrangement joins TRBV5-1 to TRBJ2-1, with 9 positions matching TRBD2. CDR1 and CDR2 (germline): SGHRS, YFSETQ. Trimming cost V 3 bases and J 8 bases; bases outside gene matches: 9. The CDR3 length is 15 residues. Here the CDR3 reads CASSSSRLAAYEQFF. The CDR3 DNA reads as TGCGCCAGCAGCTCCTCCAGACTAGCGGCCTATGAGCAGTTCTTC.

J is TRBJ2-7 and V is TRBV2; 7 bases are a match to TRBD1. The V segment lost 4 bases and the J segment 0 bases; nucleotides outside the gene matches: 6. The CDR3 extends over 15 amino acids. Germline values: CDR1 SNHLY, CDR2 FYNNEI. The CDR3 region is CASSGTGRSSYEQYF. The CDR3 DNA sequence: TGTGCCAGCAGTGGGACAGGCAGGAGCTCCTACGAGCAGTACTTC.

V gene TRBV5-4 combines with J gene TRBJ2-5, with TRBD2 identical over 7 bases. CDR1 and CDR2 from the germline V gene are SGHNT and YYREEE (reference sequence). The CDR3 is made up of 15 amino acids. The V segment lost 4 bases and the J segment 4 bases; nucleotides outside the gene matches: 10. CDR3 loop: CASSTRLAFGETQYF. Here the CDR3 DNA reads TGTGCCAGCAGCACACGACTAGCCTTCGGAGAGACCCAGTACTTC.

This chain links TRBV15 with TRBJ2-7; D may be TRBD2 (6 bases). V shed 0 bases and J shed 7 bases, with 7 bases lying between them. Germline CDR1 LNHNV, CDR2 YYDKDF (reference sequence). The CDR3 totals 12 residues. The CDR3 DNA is TGTGCCACCAGCAGAGATGGGAGGGAGCAGTACTTC. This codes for CATSRDGREQYF.

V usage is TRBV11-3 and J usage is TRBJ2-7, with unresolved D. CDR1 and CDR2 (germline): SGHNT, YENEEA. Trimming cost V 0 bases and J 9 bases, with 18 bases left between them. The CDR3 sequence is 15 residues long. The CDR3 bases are TGTGCCAGCAGCTTAGATAGTCGAACTTTTGCCGGGCAGTACTTC. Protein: CASSLDSRTFAGQYF.

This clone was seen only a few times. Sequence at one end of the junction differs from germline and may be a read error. CDR3: CAWSVPGQDNSPLHF. In DNA, the CDR3 is TGTGCCTGGAGTGTACCTGGGCAGGACAATTCCCCCCTCCACTTT. The chain recombines TRBV30 with TRBJ1-6; tentative D call: TRBD1 (5 bases). Germline V gives CDR1 GTSNPN, CDR2 SVGIG (reference sequence). The CDR3 loop spans 15 amino acids.

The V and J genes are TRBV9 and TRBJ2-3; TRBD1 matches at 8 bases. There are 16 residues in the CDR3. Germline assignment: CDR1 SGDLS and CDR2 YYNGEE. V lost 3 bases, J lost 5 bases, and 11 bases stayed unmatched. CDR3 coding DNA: TGTGCCAGCAGCGGAGACAGGGGTGGGCATGGAGATACGCAGTATTTT. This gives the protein CASSGDRGGHGDTQYF.

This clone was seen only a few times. The CDR3 nucleotides read TGTGCCAGCAGCTTCCGGGACAAGAACACCGGGGAGCTGTTTTTT. Residues: CASSFRDKNTGELFF. This rearrangement joins TRBV7-9 to TRBJ2-2, with D perhaps matching TRBD1 (6 bases). Trimming took 3 bases from V and 1 from J, leaving 9 bases between them. CDR3 length equals 15 residues. Germline V gives CDR1 SEHNR, CDR2 FQNEAQ (reference sequence).

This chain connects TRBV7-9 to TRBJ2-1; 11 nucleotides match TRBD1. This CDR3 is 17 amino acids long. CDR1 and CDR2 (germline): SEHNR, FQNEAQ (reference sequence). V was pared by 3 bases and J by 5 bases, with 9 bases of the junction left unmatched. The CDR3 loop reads CASSFNPGQGVDNEQFF. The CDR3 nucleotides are TGTGCCAGCAGCTTTAACCCGGGACAGGGGGTCGACAATGAGCAGTTCTTC.

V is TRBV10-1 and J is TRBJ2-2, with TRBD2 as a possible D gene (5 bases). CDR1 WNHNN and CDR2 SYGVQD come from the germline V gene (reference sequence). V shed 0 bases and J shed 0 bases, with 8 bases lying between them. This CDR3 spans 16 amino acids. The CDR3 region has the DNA TGCGCCAGCAGTGAGTCGACCGGGGCGAACACCGGGGAGCTGTTTTTT. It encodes CASSESTGANTGELFF.

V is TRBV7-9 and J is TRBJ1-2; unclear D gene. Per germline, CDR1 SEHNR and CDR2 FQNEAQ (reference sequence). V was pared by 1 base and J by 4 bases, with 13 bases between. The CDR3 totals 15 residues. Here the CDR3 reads CASSLDFQAFYGYTF. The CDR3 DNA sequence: TGTGCCAGCAGCTTAGACTTCCAAGCCTTCTATGGCTACACCTTC.

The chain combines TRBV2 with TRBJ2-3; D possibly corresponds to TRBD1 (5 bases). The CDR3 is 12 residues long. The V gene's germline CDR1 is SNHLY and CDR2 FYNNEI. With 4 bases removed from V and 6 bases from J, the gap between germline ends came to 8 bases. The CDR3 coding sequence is TGTGCCAGCAGTGCAGGGCGGGATACGCAGTATTTT. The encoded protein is CASSAGRDTQYF.

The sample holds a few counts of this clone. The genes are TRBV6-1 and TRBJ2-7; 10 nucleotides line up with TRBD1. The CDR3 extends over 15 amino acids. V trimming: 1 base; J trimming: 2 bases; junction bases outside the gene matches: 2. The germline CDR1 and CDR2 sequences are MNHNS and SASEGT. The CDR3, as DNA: TGTGCCAGCAGTGAAGAGACAGGGGGCCCCTACGAGCAGTACTTC. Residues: CASSEETGGPYEQYF.